This TCR beta chain emerged from a study of monozygotic twins with inflammatory bowel disease (dated by TCRdb to between 2018 and 2021). Context from the whole study: The complete study included about 28 monozygotic twin pairs: 19 IBD-discordant Danish pairs and nine German pairs, of which four were IBD-concordant and five were IBD-discordant. Disease-associated traits were sought mainly through comparisons between IBD patients and their genetically identical healthy co-twins within discordant pairs. Each individual had, on average, about 151 000 unique TCRalpha sequences and 181 000 unique TCRbeta sequences available for analysis. Findings and caveats that apply to the study as a whole: Because patients received different immunosuppressive treatments, the repertoires may have picked up extra background noise and variability between individuals. Different T cell subtypes could not be distinguished in the analysis. A decrease in TCRbeta repertoire diversity, as measured by inverse Simpson index, was observed in IBD patients compared with their healthy co-twins. Compared with healthy twins, IBD patients had fewer clonotypes in common with other individuals, a difference most pronounced in patients showing signs of disease activity. The results gave no support for a single strong signal or clonotype linked to IBD. Concordant and discordant twins showed no difference in repertoire similarity, possibly because of limited statistical power.

Library preparation used 5' RACE. Each TCR library was prepared from around 3,200 ng of total RNA. For each sample, cDNA was synthesized in eight separate reactions using SMARTScribe reverse transcriptase. Unique molecular identifiers containing a 6-nucleotide sample barcode were introduced through template switching during cDNA synthesis. Amplification of TCRalpha and TCRbeta cDNA involved two nested PCRs of approximately 16 and 10 cycles, and each PCR was followed by bead purification. Before amplification, the cDNA was treated with uracil DNA-glycosylase and purified using the QIAquick PCR purification kit. The second PCR was the step at which Illumina TruSeq-compatible adapters and sample-specific barcodes were added. Library quality and concentration were checked on TapeStation and Qubit, and libraries were pooled at about 5 ng each. Pooled libraries were sequenced on an Illumina HiSeq2500 single-index Rapid Run with 2 x 100 bp reads and custom sequencing primers. The published analysis was carried out like this. MiGEC version 1.2.6 was used for UMI-based consensus assembly to correct PCR and sequencing errors. MiXCR version 2.1.1 was used to carry out V(D)J alignment, clonotype assembly and CDR3 extraction. Gene usage, clonotype sharing and MAIT/NKT TCR abundance were normalised by analysing the top 1000, 10 000 and 20 000 clonotypes per sample. Diversity was computed as the inverse Simpson index with the vegan R package after downsampling to 27 000 UMIs. Paired Mann-Whitney U tests on discordant twin pairs were used, with Benjamini-Hochberg multiple-testing correction. TCRdb reprocessed the reads; each CDR3 protein sequence makes one entry, and DNA is unavailable. These V and J calls rely on TCRdb rather than the paper's analysis. Per the sample table, the count is 350,000 to 500,000 distinct CDR3 sequences. The top ten hold roughly 2.3% of the sample.

An approximately 2.5 ml peripheral blood sample was drawn into PAXgene tubes per donor and stored at -80°C. Without T cell sorting, total RNA was isolated from whole blood using the PAXgene blood miRNA kit on an automated QIAcube. Peripheral blood from monozygotic twin pairs concordant or discordant for inflammatory bowel disease was subjected to deep TCRalpha and TCRbeta repertoire profiling with unique molecular barcoding. Smoking habits were recorded for all twin pairs, and individuals were classified as current, former or never smokers. CDR1 is given as MDHEN and CDR2 as SYDVKM, both from the germline V gene. From its cysteine to its phenylalanine, the CDR3 spans 13 amino acids. Only the protein is available. Details on this clonotype: Its antigen has not been determined.

The clonotype was recovered from a human donor with ulcerative colitis or Crohn's disease, or a healthy co-twin of an affected twin (not recorded which). Sample: blood. This receptor chain uses TRBV28 and TRBJ1-1. The CDR3 region has the sequence CASSLKGSTEAFF.